Described below is a single TCR beta chain sequence and its context. The data are from a study of CD8+ T cells in alopecia areata. Background on the study: Treatment ran 6 to 18 months, with 6 months of follow-up afterward.

RNA was extracted and reverse transcribed into cDNA as the sequencing template. Some clones are missing from TCRdb's copy, which holds only in-frame ones; the method was immunoSEQ multiplex PCR. Among roughly 120,000 clones, more than 30% were seen once, and the ten largest hold roughly 3.3%. The ends were cut back, 7 bases at V and 2 bases at J, with 13 bases in the middle. From germline, CDR1 is SQVTM and CDR2 ANQGSEA. This CDR3 comprises 13 residues. The material sequenced was CD4+ T cells sorted from blood. The receptor comes from a human donor with alopecia areata. The V and J genes are TRBV29-1 and TRBJ2-3; maybe TRBD1 (5 bases). The CDR3 reads CSELTANTDTQYF. The CDR3 DNA reads TGCAGCGAGCTGACAGCCAACACAGATACGCAGTATTTT.